A selection of T cell receptor beta chains follows, all from one sample in a study of blood T cell repertoires in COVID-19. The repertoire was sequenced with immunoSEQ multiplex PCR; TCRdb's copy has only in-frame clones and lacks some. The table shows about 100,000 clones, with around 92% occurring only once. The sample comprised peripheral blood. The receptors shown here come from a man aged 50 to 60 with active COVID-19. Both conserved end residues are part of each CDR3. Fields, in order: J gene, clone size, D gene, V gene, CDR3 protein, CDR3 DNA. A D gene is named only where the DNA matches it firmly. Clone sizes are given selectively: once, few, many, or a class where the clone is expanded.

J: TRBJ1-1
size: .
D: .
V: TRBV2
CDR3: CASGRVPEAFF
DNA: TGTGCCAGCGGGCGGGTTCCTGAAGCTTTCTTT

J: TRBJ2-1
size: .
D: TRBD2
V: TRBV3-1/TRBV3-2
CDR3: CASSQRAGTTYNEQFF
DNA: TGTGCCAGCAGCCAGAGAGCCGGGACTACCTACAATGAGCAGTTCTTC

J: TRBJ2-1
size: .
D: TRBD1
V: TRBV7-9
CDR3: CASSLVRTGADEQFF
DNA: TGTGCCAGCAGCTTAGTACGGACAGGGGCCGATGAGCAGTTCTTC

J: TRBJ1-2
size: .
D: .
V: TRBV28
CDR3: CASRARGHSNYGYTF
DNA: TGTGCCAGCAGGGCCAGGGGACACTCTAACTATGGCTACACCTTC

J: TRBJ2-7
size: .
D: .
V: TRBV11-3
CDR3: CASSLNSNYEQYF
DNA: TGTGCCAGCAGCTTGAACAGCAACTACGAGCAGTACTTC

J: TRBJ1-4
size: .
D: .
V: TRBV27
CDR3: CASSFTPNENLFF
DNA: TGTGCCAGCAGTTTCACACCGAATGAAAACCTGTTTTTT

J: TRBJ2-7
size: once
D: .
V: TRBV19
CDR3: CASSPSTGVYEQYF
DNA: TGTGCCAGTAGTCCGAGCACCGGGGTTTACGAGCAGTACTTC

J: TRBJ1-5
size: .
D: .
V: TRBV28
CDR3: CATGWDQPQHF
DNA: TGTGCCACCGGGTGGGATCAGCCCCAGCATTTT

J: TRBJ1-6
size: .
D: .
V: TRBV28
CDR3: CASPPSGGTPSSYNSPLHF
DNA: TGTGCCAGCCCCCCCTCCGGAGGCACCCCGAGCTCCTATAATTCACCCCTCCACTTT

J: TRBJ2-5
size: .
D: .
V: TRBV2
CDR3: CASSEGSVQETQYF
DNA: TGTGCCAGCAGTGAAGGGAGCGTGCAAGAGACCCAGTACTTC

J: TRBJ2-7
size: .
D: TRBD1
V: TRBV6-1
CDR3: CASSEGQGYSYEQYF
DNA: TGTGCCAGCAGTGAAGGACAGGGGTACTCCTACGAGCAGTACTTC

J: TRBJ1-4
size: once
D: TRBD1
V: TRBV15
CDR3: CATSRDKGDREKLFF
DNA: TGTGCCACCAGCAGAGATAAGGGGGACAGGGAAAAACTGTTTTTT

J: TRBJ1-1
size: .
D: .
V: TRBV28
CDR3: CASSLGQEDTEAFF
DNA: TGTGCCAGCAGTTTAGGGCAGGAGGACACTGAAGCTTTCTTT

J: TRBJ2-7
size: once
D: TRBD1
V: TRBV19
CDR3: CASSSGTGSYEQYF
DNA: TGTGCCAGTAGTTCCGGGACAGGGTCCTACGAGCAGTACTTC

J: TRBJ2-7
size: once
D: TRBD2
V: TRBV6-5
CDR3: CASSYSRLANAFEQYF
DNA: TGTGCCAGCAGTTACTCGAGACTAGCAAACGCTTTCGAGCAGTACTTC

J: TRBJ2-5
size: .
D: TRBD1
V: TRBV4-1
CDR3: CASSRGQGAWETQYF
DNA: TGCGCCAGCAGCCGGGGACAGGGGGCATGGGAGACCCAGTACTTC

J: TRBJ2-2
size: .
D: TRBD1
V: TRBV27
CDR3: CASSPGTGSGFLNTGELFF
DNA: TGTGCCAGCAGTCCAGGGACAGGGTCGGGCTTCCTAAACACCGGGGAGCTGTTTTTT

J: TRBJ1-2
size: .
D: TRBD1
V: TRBV30
CDR3: CAWSSPGTAHGYTF
DNA: TGTGCCTGGAGTTCACCCGGGACAGCGCATGGCTACACCTTC

J: TRBJ1-1
size: .
D: TRBD1
V: TRBV2
CDR3: CASSGQGAGTEAFF
DNA: TGTGCCAGCAGTGGACAGGGGGCAGGCACTGAAGCTTTCTTT

J: TRBJ2-2
size: .
D: .
V: TRBV12-3/TRBV12-4
CDR3: CASSFGPAGELFF
DNA: TGTGCCAGCAGTTTTGGCCCAGCCGGGGAGCTGTTTTTT

J: TRBJ2-5
size: .
D: .
V: TRBV19
CDR3: CASSMWLNSQETQYF
DNA: TGTGCCAGTAGTATGTGGTTGAACAGCCAAGAGACCCAGTACTTC

J: TRBJ2-3
size: .
D: TRBD2
V: TRBV3-1/TRBV3-2
CDR3: CASSLKIGGLAGGLLDTQYF
DNA: TGTGCCAGCAGCCTTAAGATAGGAGGGCTAGCGGGAGGTCTACTAGATACGCAGTATTTT

J: TRBJ2-2
size: .
D: TRBD2
V: TRBV10-3
CDR3: CAIRGTSGIGAGELFF
DNA: TGTGCCATCAGGGGGACTAGCGGGATTGGAGCCGGGGAGCTGTTTTTT

J: TRBJ1-5
size: .
D: .
V: TRBV5-1
CDR3: CASSLAGGQPQHF
DNA: TGCGCCAGCAGCTTGGCCGGGGGTCAGCCCCAGCATTTT

J: TRBJ2-5
size: .
D: .
V: TRBV28
CDR3: CASTGGRETQYF
DNA: TGTGCCAGCACCGGAGGGCGGGAGACCCAGTACTTC

J: TRBJ2-2
size: .
D: .
V: TRBV28
CDR3: CASSLGARGELFF
DNA: TGTGCCAGCAGTTTAGGGGCCCGAGGGGAGCTGTTTTTT

J: TRBJ2-7
size: few
D: .
V: TRBV24-1
CDR3: CATNSGHNYEQYF
DNA: TGTGCCACCAATTCGGGACACAACTACGAGCAGTACTTC

J: TRBJ2-6
size: once
D: .
V: TRBV6-5
CDR3: CASSYTGANVLTF
DNA: TGTGCCAGCAGTTATACTGGGGCCAACGTCCTGACTTTC

J: TRBJ2-7
size: .
D: TRBD1
V: TRBV5-6
CDR3: CASSPRRTGIYEQYF
DNA: TGTGCCAGCAGCCCACGACGGACAGGGATCTACGAGCAGTACTTC

J: TRBJ2-5
size: .
D: TRBD2
V: TRBV5-6
CDR3: CASSSPGLAFQETQYF
DNA: TGTGCCAGCAGCTCTCCGGGACTAGCGTTTCAAGAGACCCAGTACTTC

J: TRBJ2-1
size: .
D: .
V: TRBV7-2
CDR3: CASSLRVVHEQFF
DNA: TGTGCCAGCAGCCTACGAGTAGTCCATGAGCAGTTCTTC

J: TRBJ2-3
size: once
D: .
V: TRBV24-1
CDR3: CATSDFSTPQGDTQYF
DNA: TGTGCCACCAGTGATTTTAGTACGCCACAGGGCGATACGCAGTATTTT

J: TRBJ2-1
size: .
D: .
V: TRBV25-1
CDR3: CASSDPGEFNEQFF
DNA: TGTGCCAGCAGTGACCCGGGAGAGTTTAATGAGCAGTTCTTC

J: TRBJ1-5
size: .
D: TRBD1
V: TRBV19
CDR3: CASSGDSSYQPQHF
DNA: TGTGCCAGTAGTGGGGACAGCTCCTATCAGCCCCAGCATTTT

J: TRBJ2-3
size: .
D: TRBD2
V: TRBV15
CDR3: CATSSGTSGSTDTQYF
DNA: TGTGCCACCAGCAGCGGTACTAGCGGTAGCACAGATACGCAGTATTTT

J: TRBJ2-2
size: .
D: .
V: TRBV18
CDR3: CASSPNRDLNTGELFF
DNA: TGTGCCAGCTCACCAAATAGGGACTTGAACACCGGGGAGCTGTTTTTT

J: TRBJ1-6
size: .
D: .
V: TRBV27
CDR3: CASSLAGINSPLHF
DNA: TGTGCCAGCAGTTTGGCAGGGATTAATTCACCCCTCCACTTT

J: TRBJ2-7
size: .
D: .
V: TRBV5-1
CDR3: CASSLPGSPQEQYF
DNA: TGCGCCAGCAGCTTACCCGGTTCTCCCCAAGAGCAGTACTTC

J: TRBJ2-3
size: .
D: .
V: TRBV28
CDR3: CASSLQTTWTDTQYF
DNA: TGTGCCAGCAGTTTGCAGACAACGTGGACAGATACGCAGTATTTT

J: TRBJ2-1
size: once
D: TRBD2
V: TRBV15
CDR3: CATSREGLAGGGEQFF
DNA: TGTGCCACCAGCCGAGAGGGACTAGCGGGAGGGGGCGAGCAGTTCTTC

J: TRBJ2-6
size: once
D: TRBD1
V: TRBV9
CDR3: CASSVTGAGANVLTF
DNA: TGTGCCAGCAGCGTCACAGGGGCTGGGGCCAACGTCCTGACTTTC

J: TRBJ1-6
size: .
D: .
V: TRBV7-2
CDR3: CASSLTTYSPLHF
DNA: TGTGCCAGCAGCTTAACTACCTATTCACCCCTCCACTTT

J: TRBJ2-1
size: .
D: TRBD2
V: TRBV7-3
CDR3: CASSFPGTRKWFF
DNA: TGTGCCAGCAGCTTCCCCGGGACTAGGAAGTGGTTCTTC

J: TRBJ2-6
size: .
D: .
V: TRBV10-3
CDR3: CAISETGTGANVLTF
DNA: TGTGCCATCAGTGAGACAGGGACCGGGGCCAACGTCCTGACTTTC

J: TRBJ2-7
size: .
D: TRBD2
V: TRBV7-6
CDR3: CASSISGGSSYEQYF
DNA: TGTGCCAGCAGCATTAGCGGGGGGAGCTCCTACGAGCAGTACTTC

J: TRBJ1-2
size: .
D: .
V: TRBV6-5
CDR3: CASSRLTASGYTF
DNA: TGTGCCAGCAGTCGGCTGACAGCTTCTGGCTACACCTTC

J: TRBJ2-1
size: once
D: TRBD2
V: TRBV9
CDR3: CASNPSGEYNEQFF
DNA: TGTGCCAGCAACCCTAGCGGAGAATACAATGAGCAGTTCTTC

J: TRBJ2-1
size: once
D: TRBD2
V: TRBV28
CDR3: CASSLKASGRGEQFF
DNA: TGTGCCAGCAGTTTGAAGGCTAGCGGGAGGGGTGAGCAGTTCTTC